The TCR beta chain described here comes from a study of cytomegalovirus exposure and HLA in healthy donors (dated by TCRdb to 2016 to 2017). Study-wide context: According to an earlier analysis of 587 of the donors, 150 million to 200 million T cells yielded 90 million to 140 million unique TCR beta sequences and about 280 Gb of sequence data. Roughly 300 gigabases of sequencing data and approximately 91 million unique TCR sequences made up an early release that covered 500 to 650 HLA-typed donors. Of the approximately 400 genotyped donors, 81% were placed in the genetic ancestry cluster associated with self-reported Caucasian donors. The aim of the study was to test whether cataloging public T cell receptors could identify signatures of past pathogen exposure. The study used immunosequencing to profile the T cell repertoires of several hundred subjects and linked those repertoires to cytomegalovirus serostatus. Along with the roughly 670-subject first cohort, a separate validation cohort of 120 different subjects was used. High-throughput TCR immunosequencing, statistical association of individual TCRs with disease status, and machine learning were combined to predict cytomegalovirus infection status. In a later analysis, previously published TCR beta repertoires from about 670 donors were re-analyzed and high-resolution HLA genotyping was added so that TCR occurrence patterns could be studied. The later analysis used no new phenotypic data to find candidate immune exposures, relying instead on TCR beta sequences and their occurrence across donors. An earlier analysis of more than 450 of the donors used high-throughput TCR beta sequencing to judge whether each TCR beta V gene segment behaved as functional or pseudogenic. Donor age, sex, ethnicity and CMV serostatus were collected together with the repertoire data. Genome-wide SNP genotypes for about 65% of the roughly 670 donors were used in a later genetic analysis, which treated that subset as a discovery cohort. All discovery cohort repertoires had been generated using a single sequencing platform. Both class I and class II loci were covered by HLA typing, at four-digit resolution. The number of typed donors differed by locus: about 629-640 for A, B, C, DRB1 and DQB1; some 500 for DQA1; 600 to 610 for DPA1; and 400 to 480 for DPB1. Five DR-DQ haplotypes were handled as single units for association and clustering because linkage in the cohort was strong. On average, around 230,000 unique TCR beta nucleotide sequences were sequenced per donor among 398 genotyped donors of the cohort, with about 19% of those sequences being non-productive. The full study reports these points: According to a later genetic analysis, donors in an Asian-associated ancestry cluster had fewer N-insertions in productive TCRs than the roughly 670-donor mean. The cohort was sequenced for TCR beta chains only, and without alpha or paired-chain data the features that could be detected were limited. It was suggested by the authors that the approach could potentially be generalized to other disease states and immunological phenotypes. In vitro tests confirmed that three of the cytomegalovirus-associated TCR beta chains recognize cytomegalovirus antigens. When HLA alleles, especially DR and DQ, strongly co-occurred, attributing TCR associations to individual alleles was difficult. Sequencing depth was assumed to be roughly uniform across donors in the presence/absence analyses, though that assumption may not hold. Several of the top co-occurrence clusters appeared to be linked to parvovirus B19, influenza, CMV and Epstein-Barr virus, according to a later analysis. In a later analysis, TCR association rates were found to vary across HLA loci, with the most associated TCRs seen for DRB1 alleles and the fewest for HLA-C alleles. The 87-base-pair reads could not distinguish some IMGT-functional V segments, including TRBV6-2 and TRBV6-3, so those segments were excluded. CMV serostatus was the only immune exposure information available for the cohort. In a later analysis, HLA-associated TCR beta chains were found to be more clonally expanded and to have lower generation probabilities than equally common non-associated chains. A cluster of highly shared sequence variants was judged likely to be a technical artifact of the sequencing pipeline. Linkage disequilibrium might explain the correlated functional status among segregating V segments, but an unknown experimental factor could not be excluded. About 17 rarely observed V segments, including chromosome 9 orphons, were excluded from the earlier analysis of several hundred of the donors because counts were too low. The study gave a list of 150 to 200 TCR beta chains associated with cytomegalovirus. Specific HLA alleles were associated with 16,951 TCR beta sequences at a false discovery rate of 0.05 in a later analysis. An earlier analysis of approximately 500 of the donors showed that most TCR beta V segments appeared in productive rearrangements either about 90% or about 30% of the time, which broadly matched IMGT annotations. HLA typing was unavailable for some donors at each locus, so association tests used only the typed subset. While some public TCRs were present in many individuals, most TCR sequences turned up only very rarely across donors. According to a later analysis, most CMV-associated TCR beta chains appeared to be HLA-restricted, and the HLA associations seemed to be driven largely by CMV exposure. V-gene and J-gene trimming of TCR beta chains was associated with a missense DCLRE1C variant in a later genetic analysis, and the association was replicated in an independent cohort. A further reported finding was that TCR beta sequences accurately predicted the HLA-A and HLA-B alleles for most subjects in the first cohort. The classifier was reported to diagnose cytomegalovirus status with high specificity and sensitivity in both the original cohort and the validation cohort.

The CDR3 runs 16 residues from the cysteine to the phenylalanine. Only the CDR3 DNA is retained, 48 bases long and in frame from the first base. V and J are trimmed by 1 base and 9 bases, and the gene matches miss 11 bases of the junction. CDR1 MGHRA and CDR2 YSYEKL are derived from the germline V gene. The cohort consisted of 666 healthy bone marrow donors. At the time of sampling, all cohort members were nominally healthy, though unrecorded immune exposures were likely present. The donor tested CMV seronegative and was one of the 352 seronegative cohort members. A peripheral blood sample was collected from each donor, and TCR beta sequencing was performed on peripheral blood mononuclear cells. Genomic DNA was extracted from the blood cell samples with the Qiagen DNeasy Blood Extraction Kit. This clone was observed a single time. No antigen is known for it. No much larger clone is present one base from it, and per-base qualities are unavailable.

To prepare the library, the immunoSEQ multiplex PCR assay was applied. A mixture of 60 forward primers for TCR Vbeta segments and 13 reverse primers for TCR Jbeta segments was used in the multiplex PCR. The CDR3 region of rearranged TCR beta genes was amplified from genomic DNA by a multiplex PCR assay. The amplified TCR beta libraries were sequenced on the Illumina HiSeq System as 87-base-pair reads. As for the authors' bioinformatics: In a later analysis, tens of millions of unique TCR beta chains were counted across the approximately 620 repertoires, and about 9.9 million of these chains were shared by at least two donors. To remove PCR and sequencing errors, raw reads were error-corrected and collapsed into unique sequences using a nearest-neighbor algorithm that merged closely related sequences. To assign V, D and J gene segments, CDR3 sequences were aligned to IMGT reference sequences. For a sequence to be retained, at least a six-nucleotide match to both a V gene segment and a J gene segment was required. Rearrangements were classified as productive when the CDR3 lacked stop codons and remained in frame with V and J, and all other rearrangements were classified as non-productive. CDR3 was defined by IMGT convention, running from the second conserved V-encoded cysteine to the conserved J-encoded phenylalanine. Sequences without an unambiguous match to a single V gene segment were excluded from the earlier analysis of 500 to 700 of the donors. In an earlier analysis of approximately 560 of the donors, a V segment was called functional when productive rearrangements were above 56.7%, and segregating when the standard deviation between donors exceeded 5%. A statistical classification framework was built to diagnose cytomegalovirus status from the catalog of TCR beta chain sequences. V and J gene assignment, in a later analysis, came from comparing TCR nucleotide sequences with IMGT/GENE-DB human TR gene sequences. The TCRdist pipeline was used in a later analysis to assign CDR3 sequences and most-parsimonious VDJ recombination scenarios. In a later analysis, each TCR beta chain was defined by its CDR3 amino acid sequence together with its V-gene family, and reads lacking a unique V-gene family were excluded. To address suspected cross-contamination and a sequencing artifact, a later analysis removed roughly 640 highly shared, low-generation-probability nucleotide sequences. In a later analysis, a clonal expansion index was calculated for each public chain from normalized within-repertoire ranks of inferred template counts. A later analysis computed generation probabilities with a VDJ recombination model fitted to out-of-frame rearrangements, and checked the results against IGoR. Hypergeometric tests were used in a later analysis to score TCR-TCR, TCR-HLA and TCR-CMV co-occurrence, with a repertoire-size bias correction applied to the TCR pairs. A later analysis estimated false discovery rates by permuting HLA or CMV assignments 20 times. In a later analysis, co-occurring TCRs were grouped with DBSCAN, and TCRdist sequence similarity was added when clustering was performed within HLA-allele-positive subsets. For co-occurrence clustering, repertoires with fewer than 30,000 or more than 120,000 public chains were excluded, along with a handful of repertoires with anomalous nucleotide sharing. The immuneACCESS repertoire file appears here via TCRdb, limited to in-frame rearrangements. These files lack a portion of the clones; in checked studies, under half of the deficit traces to unresolved V genes, and the cause of the others is not known. V and J calls and clone size come straight from that table; D and trimming were deduced from the DNA. This sample holds around 170,000 clones; approximately 83% were observed only once. The ten largest account for over 1.5% of the sample.

The sequenced sample consisted of PBMCs. The chain is made from TRBV4-1 and TRBJ1-4; 7 of the junction bases match TRBD1. The sequence was obtained from a woman younger than 35 in good health and CMV-seronegative. At the DNA level, the sequence is TGCGCCAGCAGCCAAGGAGGACAGGCCTTAATGCAAAAACTGTTTTTT. The resulting protein is CASSQGGQALMQKLFF.